The 20 T cell receptor beta chains in this list originate from one sample, sequenced in a study of PD-1 blockade in mismatch repair-deficient tumors. Sequenced by immunoSEQ multiplex PCR; TCRdb stores in-frame clones only, minus some. This sample carries under 50,000 clones, 77% of them seen once, and the ten largest clones take less than 3.5%. The input for sequencing was PBMCs, taken before pembrolizumab treatment. Every receptor here comes from an adult with mismatch repair-deficient cancer.

This clone was counted a few times. This sequence joins TRBV5-1 and TRBJ2-2; D unclear. This CDR3 has 12 amino acids. Germline V gene lookup returns CDR1 SGHRS and CDR2 YFSETQ. V lost 0 bases and J 7 bases, leaving 4 bases between the germline ends. In DNA, the CDR3 is TGCGCCAGCAGCTTGGCAGGCGGGGAGCTGTTTTTT. Translating it yields CASSLAGGELFF.

The chain is built from TRBV4-2 and TRBJ2-3, with 7 nucleotides matching TRBD1. Germline V gene lookup returns CDR1 LGHNA and CDR2 YNFKEQ. This CDR3 is 15 amino acids long. The V segment lost 4 bases and the J segment 3 bases; nucleotides outside the gene matches: 7. The CDR3 DNA is TGTGCCAGCAGCCCTAAAACGGGACAGACAGATACGCAGTATTTT. Translation gives CASSPKTGQTDTQYF.

V is TRBV7-3 and J is TRBJ2-6, with D uncertain. V was shortened by 2 bases and J by 4 bases, with 3 bases between the two germline ends. Germline CDR1 is SGHTA and CDR2 is FQGTGA. This CDR3 is 13 amino acids long. CDR3 in amino acids: CASSLGGANVLTF. The CDR3 region has the DNA TGTGCCAGCAGCTTAGGGGGGGCCAACGTCCTGACTTTC.

This clone was picked up a small number of times. This rearrangement joins TRBV27 to TRBJ2-7; D could derive from TRBD1 or TRBD2 (6 bases each). The V gene's germline CDR1 is MNHEY and CDR2 SMNVEV (reference sequence). This CDR3 is built from 13 residues. V dropped 8 bases and J dropped 0 bases, with 11 bases sitting between them. CDR3 amino acids: CASRGRGSYEQYF. The DNA of the CDR3 is TGTGCCAGCCGGGGGCGGGGCTCCTACGAGCAGTACTTC.

The V gene is TRBV6-1, the J gene TRBJ1-3, with D hard to call. Germline V CDR1 and CDR2: MNHNS, SASEGT. V was clipped by 0 bases and J by 4 bases, with 7 bases between them. The CDR3 covers 14 residues. The CDR3 region has the DNA TGTGCCAGCAGTGAAGCGGCATTCGGAAACACCATATATTTT. This translates into CASSEAAFGNTIYF.

The V gene is TRBV10-3, the J gene TRBJ2-2, with TRBD1 identical over 7 bases. V trimming: 7 bases; J trimming: 0 bases; junction bases outside the gene matches: 2. The length of the CDR3 is 14 residues. Germline lookup yields CDR1 ENHRY and CDR2 SYGVKD. CDR3 sequence (DNA): TGTGCCATCAAGGGGACAGCGAACACCGGGGAGCTGTTTTTT. Translation gives CAIKGTANTGELFF.

V is TRBV29-1 and J is TRBJ2-3, with 7 bases matching TRBD2. The CDR3 runs to 12 residues. J lost 2 bases, V lost 6 bases, and 2 bases had no gene match. CDR1 and CDR2 from the germline V gene are SQVTM and ANQGSEA. This CDR3 is CSVRDYTDTQYF. As DNA, the CDR3 is TGCAGCGTCCGGGACTACACAGATACGCAGTATTTT.

V is TRBV19 and J is TRBJ1-2, with D possibly matching TRBD1 (6 bases). Trimming left V 5 bases short and J 8 bases short, with 18 bases between. CDR3 length: 14 residues. CDR1 LNHDA and CDR2 SQIVND come from the germline V gene (reference sequence). The CDR3 nucleotides are TGTGCCAGTAGTCTTCTAGGGGGGGCTGGGGGCTACACCTTC. The encoded protein is CASSLLGGAGGYTF.

The chain links TRBV6-1 to TRBJ2-2, with TRBD2 identical over 9 bases. The CDR3 runs to 17 residues. Germline V gives CDR1 MNHNS, CDR2 SASEGT. The J segment lost 5 bases and the V segment lost 1 base, leaving 8 bases of the junction unmatched. As DNA, the CDR3 is TGTGCCAGCAGTGAAGTGGGTAGCGGGAGAGGAACCGGGGAGCTGTTTTTT. It yields the protein CASSEVGSGRGTGELFF.

Turning to this clone: One junction end disagrees with the germline gene, perhaps due to a read error. The genes are TRBV11-2 and TRBJ1-3; D is unclear. Germline values: CDR1 SGHAT, CDR2 FQNNGV. This CDR3 contains 15 residues. This chain's CDR3 is CASSLESGSGNTMYF. The CDR3 nucleotides are TGTGCCAGCAGCTTAGAGAGTGGCTCTGGAAACACCATGTATTTT.

The V and J genes are TRBV9 and TRBJ2-7; D is perhaps TRBD1 or TRBD2 (5 bases each). V lost 3 bases to trimming and J lost 2 bases, with 9 bases between them. The CDR3 is 13 amino acids. The V gene's germline CDR1 is SGDLS and CDR2 YYNGEE. The CDR3 DNA reads as TGTGCCAGCAGCGCGGGGCATGCCTACGAGCAGTACTTC. The encoded protein is CASSAGHAYEQYF.

The genes are TRBV7-6 and TRBJ1-2; D is ambiguous. The V gene lost 5 bases and the J gene lost 8 bases, with 12 bases spanning the gap. Germline lookup yields CDR1 SGHVS and CDR2 FNYEAQ. This CDR3 contains 12 residues. CDR3 nucleotide sequence: TGTGCCAGCAGCCCCCTCTTAGGGGGCTACACCTTC. Protein: CASSPLLGGYTF.

This clone was seen more than once but under ten times. The chain recombines TRBV27 with TRBJ2-3; 7 nucleotides align to TRBD2. V dropped 1 base and J dropped 4; count of bases not matched to a gene: 2. The CDR3 has 14 amino acids. Germline-derived CDR1 and CDR2 are MNHEY and SMNVEV (reference sequence). CDR3 loop: CASSLWTRPDTQYF. The CDR3 bases are TGTGCCAGCAGTTTATGGACTAGACCAGATACGCAGTATTTT.

V usage is TRBV30 and J usage is TRBJ2-7, with 9 bases fitting TRBD2. The V and J ends lost 5 bases and 3 bases, in that order; junction bases with no gene match: 14. Germline loops: CDR1 GTSNPN, CDR2 SVGIG (reference sequence). The CDR3 loop spans 16 amino acids. The CDR3 spells CAWGTRGGVSIYEQYF. For the CDR3, the DNA is TGTGCCTGGGGAACGCGGGGGGGTGTATCGATCTACGAGCAGTACTTC.

The genes are TRBV11-3 and TRBJ2-1, with D unclear. CDR1 and CDR2 (germline): SGHNT, YENEEA. The CDR3 length is 15 residues. V was trimmed by 5 bases and J by 1 base, leaving 12 bases between them. CDR3 sequence (DNA): TGTGCCAGCAGCGCCGTTCGTTCGTCCTACAATGAGCAGTTCTTC. It codes for CASSAVRSSYNEQFF.

The V and J genes are TRBV7-3 and TRBJ2-1; no reliable D call. CDR1 is SGHTA and CDR2 is FQGTGA in the germline V gene. The CDR3 sequence is 16 residues long. Trimming pared 6 bases from V and 0 bases from J, leaving 15 bases between. In DNA form, the CDR3 reads TGTGCCAGCAGTGACGGTGGGAAGGGCTCCTACAATGAGCAGTTCTTC. Translating gives CASSDGGKGSYNEQFF.

This clone occurred once. V usage is TRBV9 and J usage is TRBJ1-1; 11 bases agree with TRBD1. The CDR3 consists of 15 residues. The germline V gene encodes CDR1 SGDLS and CDR2 YYNGEE. V was clipped by 2 bases and J by 4 bases; unmatched bases: 4. CDR3 region: CASSVGTGGGTEAFF. For the CDR3, the DNA is TGTGCCAGCAGCGTGGGGACAGGGGGGGGCACTGAAGCTTTCTTT.

The chain combines TRBV30 with TRBJ1-1; D remains ambiguous. Trimming removed 1 base from V and 1 base from J, with 10 bases in between. Germline CDR1 and CDR2: GTSNPN and SVGIG (reference sequence). The CDR3 covers 14 residues. This CDR3 is CAWSDSGWNTEAFF. The CDR3 coding sequence is TGTGCCTGGAGTGATTCGGGGTGGAACACTGAAGCTTTCTTT.

The V gene is TRBV18, the J gene TRBJ2-2, with D tentatively TRBD1 (5 bases). This CDR3 comprises 14 residues. Trimming removed 4 bases at V and 4 bases at J, with 10 bases between. The germline V gene encodes CDR1 KGHSH and CDR2 LQKENI. The CDR3 loop reads CASSLDRITGELFF. The DNA of the CDR3 is TGTGCCAGCTCACTTGACAGAATCACCGGGGAGCTGTTTTTT.

J is TRBJ2-2 and V is TRBV13, with D possibly matching TRBD1 (6 bases). This CDR3 comprises 14 residues. CDR1 and CDR2 from the germline V gene are PRHDT and FYEKMQ (reference sequence). V was shortened by 10 bases and J by 1 base, with 13 bases between the two germline ends. In DNA, the CDR3 is TGTGCCACCAGGGGCAGTGAGAACACCGGGGAGCTGTTTTTT. Its protein product is CATRGSENTGELFF.